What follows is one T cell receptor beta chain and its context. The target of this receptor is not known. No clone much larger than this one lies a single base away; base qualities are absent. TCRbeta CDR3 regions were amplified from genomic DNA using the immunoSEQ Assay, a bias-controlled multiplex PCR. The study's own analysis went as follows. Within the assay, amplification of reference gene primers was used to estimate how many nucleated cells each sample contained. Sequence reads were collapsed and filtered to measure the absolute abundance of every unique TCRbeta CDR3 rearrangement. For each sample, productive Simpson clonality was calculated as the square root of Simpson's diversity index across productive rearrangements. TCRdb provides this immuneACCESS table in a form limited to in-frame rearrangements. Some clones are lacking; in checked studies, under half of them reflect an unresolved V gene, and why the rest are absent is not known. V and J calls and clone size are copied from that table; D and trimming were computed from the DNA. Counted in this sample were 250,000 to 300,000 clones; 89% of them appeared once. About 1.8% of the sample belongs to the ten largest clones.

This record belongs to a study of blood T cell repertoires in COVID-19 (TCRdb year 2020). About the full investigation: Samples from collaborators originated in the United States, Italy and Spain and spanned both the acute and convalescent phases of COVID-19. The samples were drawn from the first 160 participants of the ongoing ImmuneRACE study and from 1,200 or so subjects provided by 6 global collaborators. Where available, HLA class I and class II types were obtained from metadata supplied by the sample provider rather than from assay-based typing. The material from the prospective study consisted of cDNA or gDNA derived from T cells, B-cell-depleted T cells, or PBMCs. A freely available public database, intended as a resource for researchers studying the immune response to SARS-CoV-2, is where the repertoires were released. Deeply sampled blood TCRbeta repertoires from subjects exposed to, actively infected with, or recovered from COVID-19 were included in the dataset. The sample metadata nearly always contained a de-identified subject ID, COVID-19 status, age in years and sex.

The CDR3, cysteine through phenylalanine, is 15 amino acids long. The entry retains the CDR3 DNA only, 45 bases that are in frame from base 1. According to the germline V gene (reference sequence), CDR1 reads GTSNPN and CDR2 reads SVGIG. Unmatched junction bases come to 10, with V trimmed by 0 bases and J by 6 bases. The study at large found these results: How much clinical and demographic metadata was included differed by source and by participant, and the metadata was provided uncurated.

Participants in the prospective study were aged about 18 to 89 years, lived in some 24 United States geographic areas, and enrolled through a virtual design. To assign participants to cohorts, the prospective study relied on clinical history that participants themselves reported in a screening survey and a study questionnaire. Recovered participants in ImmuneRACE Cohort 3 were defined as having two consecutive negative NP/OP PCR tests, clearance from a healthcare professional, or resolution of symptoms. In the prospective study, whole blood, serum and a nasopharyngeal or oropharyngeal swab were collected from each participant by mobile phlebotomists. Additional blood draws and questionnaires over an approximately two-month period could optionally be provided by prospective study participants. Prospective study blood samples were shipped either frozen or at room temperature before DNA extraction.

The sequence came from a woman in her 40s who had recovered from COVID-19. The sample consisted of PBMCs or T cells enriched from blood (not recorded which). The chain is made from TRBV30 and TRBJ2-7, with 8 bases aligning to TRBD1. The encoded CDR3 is CAWSVSGTGGREQYF. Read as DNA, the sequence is TGTGCCTGGAGTGTATCTGGGACAGGAGGACGCGAGCAGTACTTC.